These T cell receptor beta chains were read from a single sample in a study of blood T cell repertoires in COVID-19. TCRdb's copy holds only in-frame clones and misses some; the assay was immunoSEQ multiplex PCR. The top ten clones hold 20% to 25% of a sample with some 140,000 clones, around 79% of them seen once. The sequencing sample was made of peripheral blood. All receptors derive from an older man with acute or convalescent COVID-19. CDR3s include the opening cysteine and the closing phenylalanine or tryptophan. D genes are given only for firm matches. Size tells how often a clone was seen (once, few, many) or the class of an expanded clone, and some rows leave it out.

TRBV5-4	TRBJ1-3	once	NA	TGTGCCAGCAGCTTGGGTCGTTCTGGAAACACCATATATTTT	CASSLGRSGNTIYF
TRBV10-3	TRBJ2-7	few	TRBD1	TGTGCCATCAGCCCCTCCGGGACAGGGGGCTACGAGCAGTACTTC	CAISPSGTGGYEQYF
TRBV21-1	TRBJ1-5	few	NA	TGTGCCAGCAGCAAAGTCCGGCGGGCTAGCAATCAGCCCCAGCATTTT	CASSKVRRASNQPQHF
TRBV10-3	TRBJ2-7	NA	NA	TGTGCCATTCAAACAGGAACCTACGAGCAGTACTTC	CAIQTGTYEQYF
TRBV5-1	TRBJ2-5	NA	NA	TGCGCCAGCAGCTGGGGGGGGGCGCTAAAAGAGACCCAGTACTTC	CASSWGGALKETQYF
TRBV7-9	TRBJ2-3	NA	NA	TGTGCCAGCAGCTTAACTGGGCCCGGCGATACGCAGTATTTT	CASSLTGPGDTQYF
TRBV2	TRBJ2-5	NA	NA	TGTGCCAGCAGTGAAGCGCCCACTGTTCAAGAGACCCAGTACTTC	CASSEAPTVQETQYF
TRBV9	TRBJ2-3	NA	NA	TGTGCCAGCAGACCGACAGAAGCAGATACGCAGTATTTT	CASRPTEADTQYF
TRBV19	TRBJ2-7	NA	TRBD1	TGTGCCAGTACCCCAGGACAGGGGGCCAGGCAGTACTTC	CASTPGQGARQYF
TRBV4-3	TRBJ2-7	NA	NA	TGCGCCAGCAGTCCATACCAGGGCGCCTACGAGCAGTACTTC	CASSPYQGAYEQYF
TRBV7-2	TRBJ1-5	NA	TRBD1	TGTGCCAGCAGCTTAGGCGTAGACAGGGGGAATCAGCCCCAGCATTTT	CASSLGVDRGNQPQHF
TRBV3-1/TRBV3-2	TRBJ1-2	NA	TRBD1	TGTGCCAGCAGCCAGACAGGGGGCTCCTATGGCTACACCTTC	CASSQTGGSYGYTF
TRBV28	TRBJ1-2	once	NA	TGTGCCAGCAGTTTATCAGGGCCCTATGGCTACACCTTC	CASSLSGPYGYTF
TRBV2	TRBJ2-5	NA	TRBD1	TGTGCCAGCAGACCCCAGGGGGTAGGTGGAGAGACCCAGTACTTC	CASRPQGVGGETQYF
TRBV28	TRBJ2-2	few	TRBD2	TGTGCCAGCAGTTTAAAACCGGGACTAGCGGGGGGACGAACCGGGGAGCTGTTTTTT	CASSLKPGLAGGRTGELFF
TRBV2	TRBJ2-5	NA	TRBD2	TGTGCCAGCAGTGGGCCTGGGGGGGTCCCCCTAGAGACCCAGTACTTC	CASSGPGGVPLETQYF
TRBV5-6	TRBJ2-7	NA	NA	TGTGCCAGCAGCTTGGGGAGGGGGCCAGGAGGGTTGAGAACTTACGAGCAGTACTTC	CASSLGRGPGGLRTYEQYF
TRBV14	TRBJ1-3	NA	NA	TGTGCCAGCAGCCAACGGGGAGCAGCGGGAAACACCATATATTTT	CASSQRGAAGNTIYF
TRBV11-3	TRBJ2-3	NA	TRBD1	TGTGCCAGCAGCTCAACAGGGGGGACAACAGATACGCAGTATTTT	CASSSTGGTTDTQYF
TRBV18	TRBJ2-5	NA	NA	TGTGCCAGCTCACCATCCTCGTGGACAGTAGGAGAGACCCAGTACTTC	CASSPSSWTVGETQYF
TRBV18	TRBJ1-2	NA	NA	TGTGCCAGCTCCCCGGGGAGTAACTATGGCTACACCTTC	CASSPGSNYGYTF
TRBV4-1	TRBJ1-4	NA	TRBD1	TGCGCCAGCAGACGGACAGGGAGTAATGAAAAACTGTTTTTT	CASRRTGSNEKLFF
TRBV3-1/TRBV3-2	TRBJ1-5	NA	NA	TGTGCCAGCAGCCAAGATTACAGCCCATGGCCCCAGCATTTT	CASSQDYSPWPQHF
TRBV7-8	TRBJ1-1	many	TRBD1	TGTGCCAGCAGCATACAGGGGCGGAACACTGAAGCTTTCTTT	CASSIQGRNTEAFF
TRBV9	TRBJ2-1	NA	TRBD2	TGTGCCAGCAGCGCCTTTTTTGGGTCCAGCGGGGCAAATGAGCAGTTCTTC	CASSAFFGSSGANEQFF
TRBV24-1	TRBJ2-7	NA	TRBD1	TGTGCCACCAGTGATCCGGGACAGGGGATCTACGAGCAGTACTTC	CATSDPGQGIYEQYF
TRBV7-3	TRBJ2-1	NA	TRBD2	TGTGCCAGCAGCTTAGCCGGGGGGGAATACAATGAGCAGTTCTTC	CASSLAGGEYNEQFF
TRBV21-1	TRBJ2-2	NA	NA	TGTGCCAGCAAGGGGGGGACGGGCACCGGGGAGCTGTTTTTT	CASKGGTGTGELFF
TRBV11-2	TRBJ2-5	NA	TRBD2	TGTGCCAGCAGCTTAGTTTTGCGGGGGACTACCTCCCAAGAGACCCAGTACTTC	CASSLVLRGTTSQETQYF
TRBV30	TRBJ1-2	NA	NA	TGTGCCTGGAGACAGGACAACTATGGCTACACCTTC	CAWRQDNYGYTF
TRBV10-3	TRBJ1-6	few	TRBD1	TGTGCCATCAGTGAGCCTCGGGACAGGGGGCATCTATCCTATAATTCACCCCTCCACTTT	CAISEPRDRGHLSYNSPLHF
TRBV25-1	TRBJ1-2	NA	NA	TGTGCCAGCAAAGGTCGAACAGCTACGCCAACTCTTTATGGCTACACCTTC	CASKGRTATPTLYGYTF
TRBV12-3/TRBV12-4	TRBJ1-2	NA	TRBD1	TGTGCCAGCAGTGGGGGACAGGCCTATGGCTACACCTTC	CASSGGQAYGYTF
TRBV10-3	TRBJ1-4	NA	TRBD1	TGTGCCATCAGTGCCGGACAGGCCCCGTCGAATGAAAAACTGTTTTTT	CAISAGQAPSNEKLFF
TRBV2	TRBJ1-5	NA	NA	TGTGCCAGCAGTCTTCGGGGGCCCCAGCATTTT	CASSLRGPQHF
TRBV6-5	TRBJ2-5	NA	TRBD1	TGTGCCAGCAGTTTCCCAGGGACAGGGCAAGAGACCCAGTACTTC	CASSFPGTGQETQYF
TRBV5-4	TRBJ1-1	NA	TRBD1	TGTGCCAGCAGCCCACAGGGGACTGAAGCTTTCTTT	CASSPQGTEAFF
TRBV24-1	TRBJ1-5	NA	NA	TGTGCCACCCGCCCGGCCCTGAAAAGGAGCCGCAATCAGCCCCAGCATTTT	CATRPALKRSRNQPQHF
TRBV21-1	TRBJ1-1	NA	NA	TGTGCCAGCAGCAACTCTGGGGACACGGGTAACACTGAAGCTTTCTTT	CASSNSGDTGNTEAFF
TRBV30	TRBJ2-3	NA	NA	TGTGCCTGGAGTGTACCGACAAAGACCACAGATACGCAGTATTTT	CAWSVPTKTTDTQYF
TRBV18	TRBJ2-7	few	NA	TGTGCCAGCTCACGGTCTACCGAGCAGTACTTC	CASSRSTEQYF
TRBV10-3	TRBJ2-5	NA	TRBD1	TGTGCCATCAGCGATGAGGGACAGAAAATCGAGACCCAGTACTTC	CAISDEGQKIETQYF